Listed below are T cell receptor beta chains from one sample, sequenced in a study of identical twins. One entry per CDR3 protein, called by TCRdb with MiXCR from the 5' RACE reads. Of 430,000 or so distinct CDR3 sequences detected, approximately 25% appear once; the ten largest clones hold around 3%. This same sample was also part of a study on T cells expressing NK-cell markers.

The sample comprised CD4+ T cells sorted from blood. The receptor source for this set is a woman younger than 35 in good health. Both conserved end residues are part of each CDR3. The order of the fields is J gene, V gene, CDR3 protein.

j_gene: TRBJ2-6
v_gene: TRBV5-1
CDR3aa: CASSSTGRDTWTGANVLTF

j_gene: TRBJ2-4
v_gene: TRBV12-3/TRBV12-4
CDR3aa: CASSLIQLNIQYF

j_gene: TRBJ2-7
v_gene: TRBV18
CDR3aa: CASSEGYEQYF

j_gene: TRBJ2-7
v_gene: TRBV20-1
CDR3aa: CSARGKQGQGSDEQYF

j_gene: TRBJ2-7
v_gene: TRBV25-1
CDR3aa: CASSESGGRARRGEQYF

j_gene: TRBJ1-2
v_gene: TRBV20-1
CDR3aa: CSANQPRGYTF

j_gene: TRBJ2-7
v_gene: TRBV7-9
CDR3aa: CASSLLWSVGGPYEQYF

j_gene: TRBJ2-3
v_gene: TRBV9
CDR3aa: CASSVAPWRGGRDEDTQYF

j_gene: TRBJ2-5
v_gene: TRBV11-2
CDR3aa: CASSRDLQETQYF

j_gene: TRBJ2-7
v_gene: TRBV20-1
CDR3aa: CSASKGQGLYEQYF

j_gene: TRBJ2-3
v_gene: TRBV12-3/TRBV12-4
CDR3aa: CASSSEGWHGDTQYF

j_gene: TRBJ2-5
v_gene: TRBV29-1
CDR3aa: CSVGGGLQETQYF

j_gene: TRBJ2-3
v_gene: TRBV7-8
CDR3aa: CASSLWWSTDTQYF

j_gene: TRBJ1-1
v_gene: TRBV5-1
CDR3aa: CASSFAGTWMNTEAFF

j_gene: TRBJ2-1
v_gene: TRBV6-2/TRBV6-3
CDR3aa: CASRARGVRGEQFF

j_gene: TRBJ2-2
v_gene: TRBV6-1
CDR3aa: CASSDDAGGELFF

j_gene: TRBJ1-6
v_gene: TRBV7-9
CDR3aa: CASSPQGAISPLHF

j_gene: TRBJ2-1
v_gene: TRBV5-1
CDR3aa: CASSLRADSYNEQFF

j_gene: TRBJ1-5
v_gene: TRBV12-3/TRBV12-4
CDR3aa: CASSRQGGQPQHF

j_gene: TRBJ2-5
v_gene: TRBV11-1
CDR3aa: CASSGRVRGETQYF

j_gene: TRBJ1-4
v_gene: TRBV20-1
CDR3aa: CSARTQGWEKLFF

j_gene: TRBJ2-5
v_gene: TRBV29-1
CDR3aa: CSAARSQETQYF

j_gene: TRBJ2-7
v_gene: TRBV20-1
CDR3aa: CSASNLGGRAFHYEQYF

j_gene: TRBJ2-1
v_gene: TRBV7-8
CDR3aa: CASSLQRVSSYNEQFF

j_gene: TRBJ1-1
v_gene: TRBV3-1
CDR3aa: CASSRITPGTEAFF

j_gene: TRBJ2-7
v_gene: TRBV20-1
CDR3aa: CSARDQQGSYPVTYEQYF

j_gene: TRBJ1-2
v_gene: TRBV12-3/TRBV12-4
CDR3aa: CASRVPGQGYGYTF

j_gene: TRBJ1-3
v_gene: TRBV18
CDR3aa: CASSPSPPPGNTIYF

j_gene: TRBJ2-7
v_gene: TRBV20-1
CDR3aa: CSASGTGAYEQYF

j_gene: TRBJ2-3
v_gene: TRBV20-1
CDR3aa: CSARSATDTQYF

j_gene: TRBJ1-3
v_gene: TRBV5-1
CDR3aa: CASSSGQGRDTIYF

j_gene: TRBJ1-1
v_gene: TRBV6-2/TRBV6-3
CDR3aa: CASLENTEAFF

j_gene: TRBJ1-1
v_gene: TRBV19
CDR3aa: CASSIRRVSEAFF